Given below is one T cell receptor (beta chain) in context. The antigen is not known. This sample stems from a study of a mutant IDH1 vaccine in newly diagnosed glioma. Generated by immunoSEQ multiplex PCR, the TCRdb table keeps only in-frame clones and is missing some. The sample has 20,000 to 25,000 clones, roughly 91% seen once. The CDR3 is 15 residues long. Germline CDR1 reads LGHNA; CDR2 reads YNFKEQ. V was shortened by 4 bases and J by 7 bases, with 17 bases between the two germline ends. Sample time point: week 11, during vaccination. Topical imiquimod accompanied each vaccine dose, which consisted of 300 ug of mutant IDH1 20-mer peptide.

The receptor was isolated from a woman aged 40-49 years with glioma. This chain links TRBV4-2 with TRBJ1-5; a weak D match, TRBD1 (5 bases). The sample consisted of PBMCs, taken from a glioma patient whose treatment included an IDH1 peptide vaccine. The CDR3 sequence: CASSLAAGDRQPQHF. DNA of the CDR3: TGTGCCAGCAGCCTCGCAGCGGGGGATCGGCAGCCCCAGCATTTT.